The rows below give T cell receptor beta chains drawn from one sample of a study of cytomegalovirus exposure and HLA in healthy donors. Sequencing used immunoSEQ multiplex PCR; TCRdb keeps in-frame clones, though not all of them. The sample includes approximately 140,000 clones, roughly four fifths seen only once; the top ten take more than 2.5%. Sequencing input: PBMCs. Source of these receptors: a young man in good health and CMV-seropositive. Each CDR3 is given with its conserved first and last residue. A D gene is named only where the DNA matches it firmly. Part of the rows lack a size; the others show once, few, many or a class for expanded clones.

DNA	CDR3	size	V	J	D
TGTGCCAGTAGTACCAATAACTATGGCTACACCTTC	CASSTNNYGYTF	.	TRBV19	TRBJ1-2	.
TGTGCCAGCAACGTACGGACAGGGCACTCCTACGAGCAGTACTTC	CASNVRTGHSYEQYF	.	TRBV28	TRBJ2-7	TRBD1
TGCGCCAGCAGCGAGGGACAGTCCAACGAGCAGTACTTC	CASSEGQSNEQYF	.	TRBV5-1	TRBJ2-7	TRBD1
TGTGCCAGCAGTAGGGAGCGGAGGAGCACAGATACGCAGTATTTT	CASSRERRSTDTQYF	once	TRBV27	TRBJ2-3	.
TGCGCCAGCAGCTCCGCAACAGAAACCGGGGAGCTGTTTTTT	CASSSATETGELFF	.	TRBV5-1	TRBJ2-2	.
TGCAGCGTTGGGCGGACAGCCGCCTACGAGCAGTACTTC	CSVGRTAAYEQYF	.	TRBV29-1	TRBJ2-7	.
TGCGCCAGCAGCCCCGATGGACACAGAGCTAACTATGGCTACACCTTC	CASSPDGHRANYGYTF	.	TRBV5-1	TRBJ1-2	.
TGCAGCGTTAAGCCCAGGGGAGAGACCCAGTACTTC	CSVKPRGETQYF	once	TRBV29-1	TRBJ2-5	.
TGTGCCAGCAGTTCGACAGGGGCTGGGTATGGCTACACCTTC	CASSSTGAGYGYTF	.	TRBV27	TRBJ1-2	TRBD1
TGTGCCAGCAGTTCCGGGGGGAACAGGGCAGGGCAGCCCCAGCATTTT	CASSSGGNRAGQPQHF	.	TRBV28	TRBJ1-5	.
TGTGCCAGCAGTTTGAGGCAGACCCTCTACGAGCAGTACTTC	CASSLRQTLYEQYF	.	TRBV28	TRBJ2-7	.
TGTGCCAGCAGTTCAAACAGGATAGGGATTCGACAGCCCCAGCATTTT	CASSSNRIGIRQPQHF	.	TRBV6-6	TRBJ1-5	.
TGTGCCAGCCCCAACAGGGGGCCGTCATTTGGGACTGAAGCTTTCTTT	CASPNRGPSFGTEAFF	once	TRBV27	TRBJ1-1	TRBD1
TGTGCCAGCAGTTTAGCCCGCGGGTTGGGTCGACCGGACGAGCAGTACTTC	CASSLARGLGRPDEQYF	.	TRBV28	TRBJ2-7	.
TGTGCCAGCAGTCTCCCGACTAGCGGGAGCTTTGATGAGCAGTTCTTC	CASSLPTSGSFDEQFF	.	TRBV28	TRBJ2-1	TRBD2
TGCGCCAGCAGCTTGGAGGAGGAAAAGACCCAGTACTTC	CASSLEEEKTQYF	.	TRBV5-1	TRBJ2-5	.
TGTGCCAGCACACGTACGCGCGCCCTTGATCAGCCCCAGCATTTT	CASTRTRALDQPQHF	.	TRBV6-5	TRBJ1-5	.
TGTGCCGTTGGACAGGTCAGCACAGATACGCAGTATTTT	CAVGQVSTDTQYF	.	TRBV2	TRBJ2-3	TRBD1
TGCGCCAGCGCGGGCGGTCGGCTAGCGGGATACAATGAGCAGTTCTTC	CASAGGRLAGYNEQFF	.	TRBV5-1	TRBJ2-1	TRBD2
TGTGCCAGTAGAGGAACGGGACTCTTTAATGAAAAACTGTTTTTT	CASRGTGLFNEKLFF	.	TRBV19	TRBJ1-4	.
TGTGCCAGCAGCTTCCTTGGACTAGCGGGAGGGGCAGATACGCAGTATTTT	CASSFLGLAGGADTQYF	few	TRBV7-2	TRBJ2-3	TRBD2
TGTGCCAGCAGCTTCGGAGGGAATCAGCCCCAGCATTTT	CASSFGGNQPQHF	.	TRBV7-2	TRBJ1-5	.
TGTGCCAGCAGTGGAGAGGGAAGTGAAAAACTGTTTTTT	CASSGEGSEKLFF	.	TRBV28	TRBJ1-4	.
TGTGCCAGCATGGGGGGTCTCGGCTACGAGCAGTACTTC	CASMGGLGYEQYF	.	TRBV28	TRBJ2-7	.
TGTGCCAGCAGTAGCGGGAGGGCAGATGGATACAATGAGCAGTTCTTC	CASSSGRADGYNEQFF	.	TRBV6-4	TRBJ2-1	TRBD2
TGTGCCAGCAGTGACAATTCGGCGGACTCCTACGAGCAGTACTTC	CASSDNSADSYEQYF	.	TRBV25-1	TRBJ2-7	.
TGTGCCAGCAGCCGGGAGGCTGAAGCTTTCTTT	CASSREAEAFF	.	TRBV6-6	TRBJ1-1	.
TGTGCCAGCAGCCATGGGACAGACTCTGGAAACACCATATATTTT	CASSHGTDSGNTIYF	once	TRBV7-9	TRBJ1-3	TRBD1
TGCAGCATACGACAGGGGAGTTCTAATACCTACGAGCAGTACTTC	CSIRQGSSNTYEQYF	.	TRBV29-1	TRBJ2-7	TRBD1
TGTGCCAGCAGTTTTCCTCTAGCGGGAGGGCCCCCCTACGAGCAGTACTTC	CASSFPLAGGPPYEQYF	.	TRBV28	TRBJ2-7	TRBD2
TGCGCCAGCAGCCAAGGTCAGGGGGTTTCCTACGAGCAGTACTTC	CASSQGQGVSYEQYF	.	TRBV4-1	TRBJ2-7	TRBD1
TGTGCCAGTAGTAGCCCGGGACAGGGGGCGCGCGAAAAACTGTTTTTT	CASSSPGQGAREKLFF	.	TRBV19	TRBJ1-4	TRBD1
TGTGCCAGCAGGCAGGGGGATCAGCCCCAGCATTTT	CASRQGDQPQHF	.	TRBV28	TRBJ1-5	TRBD1
TGCGCCAGCAGCCGAGAGGGACAGAACACCGGGGAGCTGTTTTTT	CASSREGQNTGELFF	.	TRBV4-1	TRBJ2-2	.
TGTGCCAGCAGCTTTGACAGGGGGCAGAACACTGAAGCTTTCTTT	CASSFDRGQNTEAFF	.	TRBV7-9	TRBJ1-1	TRBD1
TGTGCCAGCTCACTTAATCGACTAGCGGAACCCTACGAGCAGTACTTC	CASSLNRLAEPYEQYF	.	TRBV18	TRBJ2-7	TRBD2
TGTGCCAGCACTTCAGGGAGCGGGTACAATGAGCAGTTCTTC	CASTSGSGYNEQFF	once	TRBV19	TRBJ2-1	.
TGTGCCAGCAGCGTAGGAGGGATGAACACTGAAGCTTTCTTT	CASSVGGMNTEAFF	.	TRBV9	TRBJ1-1	.
TGTGCCAGCAGCTTAATGAGTGGGACAGGGGGCACTGAAGCTTTCTTT	CASSLMSGTGGTEAFF	.	TRBV7-8	TRBJ1-1	TRBD1
TGTGCCAGCAGGTCAGGGGTAGGCAATCAGCCCCAGCATTTT	CASRSGVGNQPQHF	.	TRBV28	TRBJ1-5	.
TGTGCCAGCAGTTCAGGGGCTGGTAGCGGGAGGCGCTCCTACAATGAGCAGTTCTTC	CASSSGAGSGRRSYNEQFF	.	TRBV28	TRBJ2-1	TRBD2
TGTGCCAGCACGTCCACTAGCGGGCTACCCTACGAGCAGTACTTC	CASTSTSGLPYEQYF	.	TRBV28	TRBJ2-7	TRBD2
TGCGCCCGGGCGCGGACTAGCTACCACGAGCAGTACTTC	CARARTSYHEQYF	.	TRBV23-1	TRBJ2-7	TRBD2
TGCGCCAGCAGCTCACTAGGGAGCCGAGATACGCAGTATTTT	CASSSLGSRDTQYF	.	TRBV4-1	TRBJ2-3	.
TGTGCCAGTAGTTCTCCGGGACAGATAATTGCAACTAATGAAAAACTGTTTTTT	CASSSPGQIIATNEKLFF	.	TRBV19	TRBJ1-4	TRBD1
TGTGCCAGCCAGGGGGACTCGAGTCGGCCCCAGCATTTT	CASQGDSSRPQHF	few	TRBV2	TRBJ1-5	TRBD1
TGTGCCAGCAGTAGAGAAGTACGGGGTGGCTACACCTTC	CASSREVRGGYTF	.	TRBV27	TRBJ1-2	.
TGCGCCAGCAGTAGCGGCGAGTTACTTAGACAGGGCCCAACCTACGAGCAGTACTTC	CASSSGELLRQGPTYEQYF	.	TRBV5-1	TRBJ2-7	.
TGTGCCAGCAGTAGCCCGGGGGTCAGGGAGCAGTTCTTC	CASSSPGVREQFF	.	TRBV6-1	TRBJ2-1	.
TGTGCCAGTAACCAGGGTACGAACACTGAAGCTTTCTTT	CASNQGTNTEAFF	.	TRBV19	TRBJ1-1	.
TGTGCCAGCACGGGGGGGGGCAAAATCTACGAGCAGTACTTC	CASTGGGKIYEQYF	.	TRBV6-1	TRBJ2-7	TRBD2
TGTGCCAGCAGACCTTCAACTAGCGGAATCTACGAGCAGTACTTC	CASRPSTSGIYEQYF	.	TRBV6-1	TRBJ2-7	TRBD2
TGTGCCAGCAGCTATGACAGGGTTTCATACACTGAAGCTTTCTTT	CASSYDRVSYTEAFF	.	TRBV11-2	TRBJ1-1	TRBD1